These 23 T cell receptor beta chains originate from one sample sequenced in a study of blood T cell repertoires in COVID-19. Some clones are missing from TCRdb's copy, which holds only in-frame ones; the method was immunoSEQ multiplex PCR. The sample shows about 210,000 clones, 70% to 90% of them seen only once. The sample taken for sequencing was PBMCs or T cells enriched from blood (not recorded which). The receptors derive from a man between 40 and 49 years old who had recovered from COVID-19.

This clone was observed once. In DNA, the CDR3 is TGCACCAGCAGCCTAAGGTCCCCTGGGGGACAGGGGACTAGCGGGAACTCCTACGAGCAGTACTTC. It yields the protein CTSSLRSPGGQGTSGNSYEQYF. This chain connects TRBV1 to TRBJ2-7; the DNA was not compared with TRBD2, the D call given in the table. TRBV1 is tagged as a pseudogene. The CDR3 runs 22 residues.

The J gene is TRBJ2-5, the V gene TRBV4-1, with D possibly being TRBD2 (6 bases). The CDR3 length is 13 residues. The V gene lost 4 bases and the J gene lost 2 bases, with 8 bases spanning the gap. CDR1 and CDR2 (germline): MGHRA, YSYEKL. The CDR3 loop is CASSLAVQETQYF. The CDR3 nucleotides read TGCGCCAGCAGCCTAGCGGTGCAAGAGACCCAGTACTTC.

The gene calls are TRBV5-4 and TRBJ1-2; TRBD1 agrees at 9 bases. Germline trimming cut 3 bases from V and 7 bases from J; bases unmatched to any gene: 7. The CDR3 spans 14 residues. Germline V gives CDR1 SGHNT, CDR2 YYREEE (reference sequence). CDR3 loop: CASSYTQGASGYTF. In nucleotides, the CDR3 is TGTGCCAGCAGCTATACACAGGGGGCCTCTGGCTACACCTTC.

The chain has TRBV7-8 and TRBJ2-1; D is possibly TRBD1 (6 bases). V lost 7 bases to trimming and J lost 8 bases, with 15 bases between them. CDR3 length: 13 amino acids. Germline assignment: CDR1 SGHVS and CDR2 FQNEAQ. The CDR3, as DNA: TGTGCCAGCACCGGCGGTGGGGGCCATGAGCAGTTCTTC. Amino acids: CASTGGGGHEQFF.

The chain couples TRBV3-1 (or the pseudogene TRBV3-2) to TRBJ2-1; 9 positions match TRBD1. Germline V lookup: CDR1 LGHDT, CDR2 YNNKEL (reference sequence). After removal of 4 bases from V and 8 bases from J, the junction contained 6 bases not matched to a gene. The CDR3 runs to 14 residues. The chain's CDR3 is CASSRRTGDDEQFF. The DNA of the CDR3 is TGTGCCAGCAGCCGCCGGACAGGGGACGATGAGCAGTTCTTC.

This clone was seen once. In DNA, the CDR3 is TGTGCCAGCAGCTTGGCAGATAACACTGAAGCTTTCTTT. Translated: CASSLADNTEAFF. The chain recombines TRBV5-5 with TRBJ1-1, with unresolved D. This CDR3 contains 13 residues. In germline, CDR1 is SGHKS, CDR2 YYEKEE (reference sequence). V was clipped by 0 bases and J by 2 bases, with 5 bases between them.

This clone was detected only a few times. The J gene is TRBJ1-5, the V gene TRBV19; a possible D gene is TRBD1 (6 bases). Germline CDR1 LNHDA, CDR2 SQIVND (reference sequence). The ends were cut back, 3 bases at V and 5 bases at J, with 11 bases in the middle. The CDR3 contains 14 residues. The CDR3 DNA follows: TGTGCCAGTAGTATGCCACAGGGCTATCAGCCCCAGCATTTT. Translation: CASSMPQGYQPQHF.

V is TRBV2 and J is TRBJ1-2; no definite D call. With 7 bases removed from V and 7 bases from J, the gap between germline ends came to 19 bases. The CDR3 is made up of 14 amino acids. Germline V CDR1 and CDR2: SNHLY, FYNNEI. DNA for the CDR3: TGTGCCAGCACCGAGCAATCATCTATTCTTGGCTACACCTTC. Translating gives CASTEQSSILGYTF. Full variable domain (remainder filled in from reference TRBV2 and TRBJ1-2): EPEVTQTPSHQVTQMGQEVILRCVPISNHLYFYWYRQILGQKVEFLVSFYNNEISEKSEIFDDQFSVERPDGSNFTLKIRSTKLEDSAMYFCASTEQSSILGYTFGSGTRLTVV.

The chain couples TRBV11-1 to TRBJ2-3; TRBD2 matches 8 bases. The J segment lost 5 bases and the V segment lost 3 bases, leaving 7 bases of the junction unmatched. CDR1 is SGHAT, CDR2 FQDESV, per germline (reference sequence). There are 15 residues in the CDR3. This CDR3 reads CASSLNGGAQDTQYF. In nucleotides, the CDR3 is TGTGCCAGCAGCTTGAACGGGGGGGCGCAAGATACGCAGTATTTT.

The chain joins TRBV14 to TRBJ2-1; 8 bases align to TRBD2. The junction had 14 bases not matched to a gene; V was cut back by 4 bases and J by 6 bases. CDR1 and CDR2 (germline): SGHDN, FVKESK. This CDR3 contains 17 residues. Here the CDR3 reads CASSLLGGLDSSNEQFF. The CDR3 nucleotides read TGTGCCAGCAGCCTCCTAGGGGGACTAGATTCGTCCAATGAGCAGTTCTTC.

The CDR3 spells CASSLLARSTDTQYF. The DNA of the CDR3 is TGTGCCAGCAGCCTACTAGCGCGTAGCACAGATACGCAGTATTTT. This sequence joins TRBV7-3 and TRBJ2-3; 7 bases agree with TRBD2. The CDR3 consists of 15 residues. Per the germline V gene, CDR1 is SGHTA and CDR2 is FQGTGA. Trimming cost V 5 bases and J 0 bases; bases outside gene matches: 5.

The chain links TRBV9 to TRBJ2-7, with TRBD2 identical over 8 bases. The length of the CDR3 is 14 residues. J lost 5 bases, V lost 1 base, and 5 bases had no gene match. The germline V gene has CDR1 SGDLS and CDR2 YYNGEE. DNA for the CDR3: TGTGCCAGCAGCGTAAGGCGGGAGGACCACGAGCAGTACTTC. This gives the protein CASSVRREDHEQYF.

CDR3 nucleotide sequence: TGTGCCAGCAGCTTTGAGCGGGGGGGCTATGGCTACACCTTC. It specifies CASSFERGGYGYTF. The J gene is TRBJ1-2, the V gene TRBV7-9, with D tentatively TRBD1 (5 bases). Deletions cut 3 bases from V and 4 bases from J, with 12 bases between. The CDR3 is 14 residues long. CDR1 and CDR2 (germline): SEHNR, FQNEAQ (reference sequence).

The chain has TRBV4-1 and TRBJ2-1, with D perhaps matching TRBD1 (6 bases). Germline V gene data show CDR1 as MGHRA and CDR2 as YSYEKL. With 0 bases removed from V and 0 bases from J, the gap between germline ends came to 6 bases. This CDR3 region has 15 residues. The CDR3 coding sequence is TGCGCCAGCAGCCAAGAGGACAGCTCCTACAATGAGCAGTTCTTC. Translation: CASSQEDSSYNEQFF.

The DNA for the CDR3 is TGTGCCAGCTCACCAGGCCGCACAAGCGGGACTAATGAAAAACTGTTTTTT. Its translation: CASSPGRTSGTNEKLFF. V gene TRBV18 combines with J gene TRBJ1-4; D is unclear. Germline V gives CDR1 KGHSH, CDR2 LQKENI. The length of the CDR3 is 17 residues. Trimming took off 2 bases at V and 2 bases at J, with 15 bases between the two ends.

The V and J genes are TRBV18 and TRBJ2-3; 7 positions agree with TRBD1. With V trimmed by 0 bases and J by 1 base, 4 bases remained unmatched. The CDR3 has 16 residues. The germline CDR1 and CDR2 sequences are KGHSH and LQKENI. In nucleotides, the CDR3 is TGTGCCAGCTCACCACCGTCCGGGACAGGCACAGATACGCAGTATTTT. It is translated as CASSPPSGTGTDTQYF.

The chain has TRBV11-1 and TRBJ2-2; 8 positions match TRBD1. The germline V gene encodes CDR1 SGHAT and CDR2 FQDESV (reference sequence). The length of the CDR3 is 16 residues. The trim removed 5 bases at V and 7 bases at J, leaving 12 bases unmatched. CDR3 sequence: CASSPKTGDIGGELFF. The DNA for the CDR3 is TGTGCCAGCAGCCCCAAGACAGGGGATATTGGCGGGGAGCTGTTTTTT. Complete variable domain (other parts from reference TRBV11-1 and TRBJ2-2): EAEVAQSPRYKITEKSQAVAFWCDPISGHATLYWYRQILGQGPELLVQFQDESVVDDSQLPKDRFSAERLKGVDSTLKIQPAELGDSAMYLCASSPKTGDIGGELFFGEGSRLTVL.

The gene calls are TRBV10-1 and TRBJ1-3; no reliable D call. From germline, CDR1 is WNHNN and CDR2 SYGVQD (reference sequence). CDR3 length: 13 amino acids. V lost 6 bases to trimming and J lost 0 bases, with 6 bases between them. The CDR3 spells CASRSSSGNTIYF. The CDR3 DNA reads TGCGCCAGCAGGTCTAGCTCTGGAAACACCATATATTTT.

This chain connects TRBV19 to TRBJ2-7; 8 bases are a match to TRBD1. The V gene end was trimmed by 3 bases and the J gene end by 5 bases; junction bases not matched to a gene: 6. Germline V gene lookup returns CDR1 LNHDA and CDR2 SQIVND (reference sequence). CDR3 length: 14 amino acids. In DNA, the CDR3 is TGTGCCAGTAGTATTGGCAGGGGGCACGACGAGCAGTACTTC. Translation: CASSIGRGHDEQYF.

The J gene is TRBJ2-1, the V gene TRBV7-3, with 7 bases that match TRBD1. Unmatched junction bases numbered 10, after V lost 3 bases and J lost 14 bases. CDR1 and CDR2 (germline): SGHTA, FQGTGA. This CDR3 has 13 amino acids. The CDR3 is CASSLASGTDKFF. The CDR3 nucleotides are TGTGCCAGCAGCTTGGCCTCGGGGACAGATAAGTTCTTC.

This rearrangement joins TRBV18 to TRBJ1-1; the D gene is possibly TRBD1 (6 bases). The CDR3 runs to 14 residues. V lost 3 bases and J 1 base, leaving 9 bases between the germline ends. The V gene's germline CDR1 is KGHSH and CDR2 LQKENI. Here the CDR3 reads CASSPMGQNTEAFF. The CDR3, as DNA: TGTGCCAGCTCACCCATGGGACAGAACACTGAAGCTTTCTTT.

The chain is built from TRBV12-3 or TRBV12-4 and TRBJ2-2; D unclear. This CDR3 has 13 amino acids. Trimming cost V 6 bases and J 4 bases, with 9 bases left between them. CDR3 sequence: CASSLFSTGELFF. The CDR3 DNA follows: TGTGCCAGCAGCCTCTTCTCCACCGGGGAGCTGTTTTTT.

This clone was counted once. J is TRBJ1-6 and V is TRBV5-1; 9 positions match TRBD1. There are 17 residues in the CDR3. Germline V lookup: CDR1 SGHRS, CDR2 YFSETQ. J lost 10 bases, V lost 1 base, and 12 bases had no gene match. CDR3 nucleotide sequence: TGCGCCAGCAGCTTGAGGTCCAGGGACAGGGAGTTCTCACCCCTCCACTTT. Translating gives CASSLRSRDREFSPLHF.